The 32 T cell receptor beta chains reported below all come from one sample, sequenced in a study of blood T cell repertoires in COVID-19. Profiling relied on immunoSEQ multiplex PCR, and the TCRdb table lists in-frame clones only, not all of them. The table includes hundreds of thousands of clones, about 82% detected once. Material: PBMCs or T cells enriched from blood (not recorded which). The receptors here all came from a woman between 50 and 59 years old who had recovered from COVID-19.

The CDR3 here is CSVGSEERYF. The CDR3 DNA sequence: TGCAGCGTTGGGTCGGAGGAGCGGTACTTC. The chain couples TRBV29-1 to TRBJ2-5; maybe TRBD2 (5 bases). Trimming removed 4 bases from V and 13 bases from J, with 13 bases in between. Germline CDR1 reads SQVTM; CDR2 reads ANQGSEA. The length of the CDR3 is 10 residues.

V and J are TRBV4-3 and TRBJ1-2; D perhaps matches TRBD1 (5 bases). CDR3 length: 16 amino acids. V was cut by 1 base and J by 6 bases, with 18 bases left in between. Germline-derived CDR1 and CDR2 are LGHNA and YSLEER. In DNA form, the CDR3 reads TGCGCCAGCAGCCAAGTAGGGCGGGGGACCCTAAATGGCTACACCTTC. This sequence encodes CASSQVGRGTLNGYTF.

CDR3 bases: TGTGCCAGCAGCCCCCGGACTGAAGCTTTCTTT. It translates to CASSPRTEAFF. The chain is built from TRBV7-9 and TRBJ1-1; D ambiguous. The CDR3 runs to 11 residues. V gave up 5 bases and J gave up 5 bases, with 6 bases separating them. Germline assignment: CDR1 SEHNR and CDR2 FQNEAQ (reference sequence). Full variable domain (missing parts from reference TRBV7-9 and TRBJ1-1): DTGVSQNPRHKITKRGQNVTFRCDPISEHNRLYWYRQTLGQGPEFLTYFQNEAQLEKSRLLSDRFSAERPKGSFSTLEIQRTEQGDSAMYLCASSPRTEAFFGQGTRLTVV.

This clone was seen only once. This chain connects TRBV7-9 to TRBJ1-2; D uncertain. Germline V gene sequence: CDR1 SEHNR, CDR2 FQNEAQ (reference sequence). This CDR3 is 14 amino acids long. Trimming took 1 base from V and 4 from J, leaving 10 bases between them. CDR3 sequence reads: CASSLVPSVYGYTF. The CDR3 bases are TGTGCCAGCAGCTTAGTCCCGTCAGTCTATGGCTACACCTTC.

This chain links TRBV19 with TRBJ1-2; maybe TRBD1 (6 bases). Per the germline V gene, CDR1 is LNHDA and CDR2 is SQIVND (reference sequence). The V end was cut by 7 bases, the J end by 6 bases, with 21 bases between. This CDR3 is built from 15 residues. The CDR3 spells CASIRSAGVRHGYTF. Written as DNA, the CDR3 is TGTGCCAGTATAAGAAGTGCAGGGGTTAGGCATGGCTACACCTTC.

The chain joins TRBV28 to TRBJ1-4; D remains ambiguous. The V and J ends lost 8 bases and 3 bases respectively, with 7 bases between them. The CDR3 loop spans 12 amino acids. Germline assignment: CDR1 MDHEN and CDR2 SYDVKM. The CDR3 DNA follows: TGTGCCAGCGCAGCGTCTAATGAAAAACTGTTTTTT. Encoded protein: CASAASNEKLFF.

This chain joins TRBV6-5 and TRBJ1-1; weak D call: TRBD1 (5 bases). Germline V gene lookup returns CDR1 MNHEY and CDR2 SVGAGI. Trimming took 3 bases from V and 4 from J, leaving 12 bases between them. CDR3 length: 14 residues. The CDR3, as DNA: TGTGCCAGCAGTTATATAGGAGGGGTCACTGAAGCTTTCTTT. Residues: CASSYIGGVTEAFF.

This clone was seen once. CDR3 amino acids: CASTGTGIMHYGYTF. CDR3 in DNA: TGTGCCAGCACCGGGACAGGAATCATGCACTATGGCTACACCTTC. The rearrangement uses TRBV18 and TRBJ1-2; TRBD1 matches at 8 bases. This CDR3 spans 15 amino acids. Per the germline V gene, CDR1 is KGHSH and CDR2 is LQKENI. Trimming cost V 8 bases and J 3 bases; bases outside gene matches: 11.

The genes are TRBV27 and TRBJ1-1, with a weak D call TRBD1 (5 bases). The CDR3 is made up of 14 amino acids. Trimming stripped 1 base from V and 4 bases from J, with 10 bases between. Germline V gene data show CDR1 as MNHEY and CDR2 as SMNVEV (reference sequence). The DNA for the CDR3 is TGTGCCAGCAGTTTATGGCAGGGAGGCACTGAAGCTTTCTTT. Translation gives CASSLWQGGTEAFF.

Written as DNA, the CDR3 is TGTGCCATCAGTGAGCCGAACTGGGACAGGGTCTACGAGCAGTACTTC. This translates into CAISEPNWDRVYEQYF. The chain has TRBV10-3 and TRBJ2-7; 9 positions agree with TRBD1. Germline trimming cut 2 bases from V and 3 bases from J; bases unmatched to any gene: 8. The CDR3 covers 16 residues. Germline CDR1 reads ENHRY; CDR2 reads SYGVKD.

The chain links TRBV12-3 or TRBV12-4 to TRBJ2-7; D remains ambiguous. V lost 5 bases and J 0 bases, leaving 8 bases between the germline ends. This CDR3 has 13 residues. The CDR3 nucleotides are TGTGCCAGCAGTACTCGTCGCTCCTACGAGCAGTACTTC. This encodes CASSTRRSYEQYF.

In its sample, this clone was seen once. The J gene is TRBJ1-2, the V gene TRBV10-3, with 8 nucleotides matching TRBD1. The CDR3 covers 12 residues. With V trimmed by 7 bases and J by 5 bases, 3 bases remained unmatched. CDR1 is ENHRY, CDR2 SYGVKD, per germline. The CDR3 coding sequence is TGTGCCATCATGCGGACAGGGTATGGCTACACCTTC. Its protein product is CAIMRTGYGYTF.

V gene TRBV28 combines with J gene TRBJ1-2; D is unresolved. There are 16 residues in the CDR3. Germline V gives CDR1 MDHEN, CDR2 SYDVKM. Trimming stripped 5 bases from V and 7 bases from J, with 23 bases between. CDR3 region: CASSLRGVTAGSGYTF. Written as DNA, the CDR3 is TGTGCCAGCAGTCTTCGCGGGGTTACCGCGGGGAGTGGCTACACCTTC.

The V and J genes are TRBV10-3 and TRBJ1-1; a possible D gene is TRBD1 (6 bases). Germline V gene lookup returns CDR1 ENHRY and CDR2 SYGVKD. CDR3 length: 12 residues. The V and J ends lost 6 bases and 7 bases respectively, with 12 bases between them. The CDR3 DNA follows: TGTGCCATCAGATCGACAGGTTTTGAAGCTTTCTTT. It encodes CAIRSTGFEAFF.

V usage is TRBV10-1 and J usage is TRBJ2-7, with TRBD2 identical over 8 bases. The germline gives CDR1 WNHNN, CDR2 SYGVQD (reference sequence). The CDR3 totals 14 residues. V lost 6 bases to trimming and J lost 5 bases; unmatched junction nucleotides: 9. The CDR3 coding sequence is TGCGCCAGCAGCCTACCGGGACTAGAAGACGAGCAGTACTTC. Amino acids: CASSLPGLEDEQYF.

The chain has TRBV2 and TRBJ1-2, with D unclear. CDR3 length: 14 residues. V was clipped by 0 bases and J by 4 bases, with 9 bases between them. The germline V gene encodes CDR1 SNHLY and CDR2 FYNNEI. DNA of the CDR3: TGTGCCAGCAGTGAAGCGCTTCGGGTCTATGGCTACACCTTC. It codes for CASSEALRVYGYTF.

About this clone: Other DNA sequences in the sample encode the same CDR3. The chain joins TRBV6-1 to TRBJ1-2; perhaps TRBD1 as D (5 bases). Germline CDR1 reads MNHNS; CDR2 reads SASEGT. Between the trimmed V and J ends, which lost 1 base and 5 bases, there was a span of 11 bases. The CDR3 runs 14 residues. CDR3 nucleotide sequence: TGTGCCAGCAGTGAAGTGGCAGGGTCGTATGGCTACACCTTC. Its protein is CASSEVAGSYGYTF.

This rearrangement joins TRBV29-1 to TRBJ2-6; the match to TRBD1 covers 7 bases. This CDR3 comprises 15 residues. From germline, CDR1 is SQVTM and CDR2 ANQGSEA. Unmatched junction bases numbered 5, after V lost 6 bases and J lost 0 bases. The CDR3 region is CSVQDRNSGANVLTF. The CDR3 DNA reads TGCAGCGTCCAGGACAGGAACTCTGGGGCCAACGTCCTGACTTTC.

This clone has only one observation. The gene calls are TRBV5-1 and TRBJ2-2; 7 bases agree with TRBD1. V dropped 4 bases and J dropped 0; count of bases not matched to a gene: 3. Germline loops: CDR1 SGHRS, CDR2 YFSETQ. The CDR3 consists of 15 residues. The CDR3 region is CASSSTGANTGELFF. The CDR3 DNA is TGCGCCAGCAGCAGTACAGGGGCGAACACCGGGGAGCTGTTTTTT.

This chain uses TRBV28 with TRBJ1-2; 11 bases match TRBD1. J gave up 0 bases and V 6 bases, and 3 bases lay outside the gene matches. Germline CDR1 reads MDHEN; CDR2 reads SYDVKM. This CDR3 has 15 amino acids. DNA of the CDR3: TGTGCCAGCAGGGGGACAGGGGGAGCTAACTATGGCTACACCTTC. As protein: CASRGTGGANYGYTF.

The chain has TRBV4-1 and TRBJ1-2; TRBD1 might be the D (5 bases). Germline V gives CDR1 MGHRA, CDR2 YSYEKL. CDR3 length: 15 residues. Trimming removed 0 bases at V and 6 bases at J, with 14 bases between. The CDR3 nucleotides are TGCGCCAGCAGCCAAGAAGAAGTGCGCAGGGATGGCTACACCTTC. It encodes CASSQEEVRRDGYTF.

V and J are TRBV11-1 and TRBJ1-1; the D gene is possibly TRBD1 (6 bases). Germline V lookup: CDR1 SGHAT, CDR2 FQDESV (reference sequence). Deletions cut 4 bases from V and 0 bases from J, with 15 bases between. The CDR3 covers 16 residues. The CDR3 reads CASSSPKQGLNTEAFF. As DNA, the CDR3 is TGTGCCAGCAGCTCACCCAAACAGGGTTTGAACACTGAAGCTTTCTTT.

The rearrangement joins TRBV12-3 or TRBV12-4 to TRBJ2-3, with D perhaps matching TRBD1 (5 bases). V lost 6 bases and J lost 8, with 9 bases in between. CDR3 length equals 11 residues. The CDR3 DNA reads as TGTGCCAGCAGCCTCAGGGCTACGCAGTATTTT. Translated, it gives CASSLRATQYF.

This clone was detected once. The chain is built from TRBV6-2 or TRBV6-3 and TRBJ2-7; perhaps TRBD2 as D (6 bases). This CDR3 is 12 amino acids long. CDR1 is MNHEY, CDR2 SVGEGT, per germline. The germline V and J ends were trimmed by 5 bases and 6 bases, with 11 bases remaining between them. The CDR3 sequence: CASSIRAGEQYF. DNA of the CDR3: TGTGCCAGCAGTATAAGAGCGGGCGAGCAGTACTTC.

The table lists this clone with a few counts. The rearrangement links TRBV19 to TRBJ1-6; 10 positions match TRBD1. The V and J ends lost 6 bases and 5 bases, in that order; junction bases with no gene match: 7. CDR3 length: 16 residues. Germline loops: CDR1 LNHDA, CDR2 SQIVND (reference sequence). CDR3 sequence (DNA): TGTGCCAGTAGGACGACAGGGGGCGCGGATAATTCACCCCTCCACTTT. It translates to CASRTTGGADNSPLHF.

J is TRBJ1-2 and V is TRBV29-1; 8 bases fit TRBD1. Germline loops: CDR1 SQVTM, CDR2 ANQGSEA. J lost 7 bases, V lost 7 bases, and 5 bases had no gene match. CDR3 size: 11 residues. The CDR3: CSAGTGGGYTF. Here the CDR3 DNA reads TGCAGCGCCGGGACAGGAGGTGGCTACACCTTC.

The rearrangement uses TRBV28 and TRBJ2-1, with TRBD2 matching over 9 bases. Looked up from germline, CDR1 is MDHEN and CDR2 is SYDVKM. V lost 10 bases and J lost 9; bases outside the gene matches: 4. The CDR3 has 11 amino acids. CDR3 DNA sequence: TGTGCCACCACGCGGGGGGGTGAGCAGTTCTTC. Protein sequence: CATTRGGEQFF.

The chain has TRBV29-1 and TRBJ2-7, with TRBD1 matching 8 bases. In germline, CDR1 is SQVTM, CDR2 ANQGSEA. The CDR3 runs to 13 residues. V gave up 6 bases and J gave up 3 bases; unmatched junction bases: 7. The CDR3 sequence is CSVRGDRNYEQYF. For the CDR3, the DNA is TGCAGCGTGAGGGGGGACAGGAACTACGAGCAGTACTTC.

The gene calls are TRBV28 and TRBJ2-7, with D possibly matching TRBD2 (6 bases). V shed 6 bases and J shed 3 bases, with 18 bases lying between them. The germline V gene encodes CDR1 MDHEN and CDR2 SYDVKM. The CDR3 totals 15 residues. The DNA of the CDR3 is TGTGCCAGCAGGAACTCCGGGAGTGGTAGCTACGAGCAGTACTTC. This gives the protein CASRNSGSGSYEQYF.

V and J are TRBV7-9 and TRBJ2-5, with TRBD1 identical over 9 bases. J gave up 2 bases and V 5 bases, and 6 bases lay outside the gene matches. The CDR3 spans 15 residues. CDR1 SEHNR and CDR2 FQNEAQ come from the germline V gene (reference sequence). This CDR3 is CASSPRQGGQETQYF. In DNA form, the CDR3 reads TGTGCCAGCAGCCCTAGACAGGGGGGTCAAGAGACCCAGTACTTC.

The chain joins TRBV2 to TRBJ2-1, with D possibly TRBD2 on 5 matching bases. Trimming cost V 6 bases and J 14 bases, with 29 bases left between them. The CDR3 totals 16 residues. The germline gives CDR1 SNHLY, CDR2 FYNNEI. The CDR3 protein is CASSDPVTGKDAQKFF. CDR3 coding DNA: TGTGCCAGCAGCGACCCCGTAACCGGGAAGGACGCTCAAAAGTTCTTC.

The chain joins TRBV29-1 to TRBJ2-7, with 9 bases lining up with TRBD1. The germline V gene has CDR1 SQVTM and CDR2 ANQGSEA. The CDR3 totals 14 residues. The junction had 10 bases not matched to a gene; V was cut back by 7 bases and J by 3 bases. The CDR3 loop is CSGGDPGQGYEQYF. The CDR3 DNA reads TGCAGCGGCGGGGACCCGGGACAGGGCTACGAGCAGTACTTC.